The subject of this entry is one TCR beta chain. Its target is unknown. PCR involved 60 Vbeta and 13 Jbeta primers. Generated by immunoSEQ multiplex PCR, the TCRdb table keeps only in-frame clones and is missing some. The sample includes around 160,000 clones, roughly three quarters of them seen just once. This sample was included in a study of cytomegalovirus exposure and HLA in healthy donors. Study outcomes and limitations: It was 150 to 200 TCR beta chains that were listed as cytomegalovirus-associated.

The CDR3 has 15 residues. The trim removed 3 bases at V and 3 bases at J, leaving 6 bases unmatched. CDR1 and CDR2 (germline): SGHRS, YFSETQ. The V gene is TRBV5-1, the J gene TRBJ1-3; 7 bases are shared with TRBD1. The sample consisted of PBMCs. The TCR was taken from a male donor in good health and CMV-seropositive. In nucleotides, the CDR3 is TGCGCCAGCAGCTCTAACAGGGGAGGTGGAAACACCATATATTTT. It codes for CASSSNRGGGNTIYF.